A selection of T cell receptor beta chains follows, all from one sample in a study of post-analysis software for immune sequencing data. TCRdb re-called the PCR reads through MiXCR, storing one row per CDR3 protein. The sample includes roughly 200,000 distinct CDR3 sequences, 29% of them seen just once. Sequenced material: blood. The receptors shown here come from a girl younger than 18 with multiple sclerosis. Both conserved end residues are part of each CDR3. The D gene is left open where the match is weak. The listing skips clone size in some rows; elsewhere it reads once, few, many or a size class.

CSTTGLAGAYNEQFF TGCAGCACCACGGGACTAGCGGGAGCGTACAATGAGCAGTTCTTC 15 TRBJ2-1 TRBD2 TRBV29-1 many
CASSYPYMDSLGNSPLHF TGTGCCAGCAGTTACCCGTATATGGACAGCCTGGGGAATTCACCCCTCCACTTT 18 TRBJ1-6 - TRBV6-5 many
CASSLGYTGDGYTF TGCGCCAGCAGCTTGGGCTATACAGGGGACGGCTACACCTTC 14 TRBJ1-2 TRBD1 TRBV5-1 many
CASSRDPSGGYTF TGTGCCAGCAGCCGAGACCCCAGTGGGGGCTACACCTTC 13 TRBJ1-2 - TRBV7-6 -
CSARPLAGEADTGTQYF TGCAGTGCTAGACCTCTAGCGGGAGAGGCGGACACAGGTACGCAGTATTTT 17 TRBJ2-3 TRBD2 TRBV20-1 -
CAWSVILFTEAFF TGTGCCTGGAGTGTAATACTTTTTACTGAAGCTTTCTTT 13 TRBJ1-1 - TRBV30 few
CSVVPQGAEQYF TGCAGCGTGGTACCACAGGGAGCTGAGCAGTACTTC 12 TRBJ2-7 - TRBV29-1 -
CASKTPAYAYEQYF TGTGCCAGCAAAACCCCAGCGTATGCCTACGAGCAGTACTTC 14 TRBJ2-7 - TRBV6-6 many
CASSPPGTETQYF TGTGCCAGCAGTCCCCCGGGCACGGAGACCCAGTACTTC 13 TRBJ2-5 - TRBV6-5 many
CSAKGQGFYEQYF TGCAGTGCTAAGGGGCAGGGCTTCTACGAGCAGTACTTC 13 TRBJ2-7 - TRBV20-1 many
CASSYLGPYSYEQYF TGTGCCAGCAGTTATCTTGGACCGTACTCCTACGAGCAGTACTTC 15 TRBJ2-7 - TRBV6-6 many
CASSPASGGRDTQYF TGTGCCAGCAGCCCCGCTAGCGGGGGCAGGGATACGCAGTATTTT 15 TRBJ2-3 TRBD2 TRBV7-2 -
CASSSDRARDSPLHF TGTGCCAGCAGTTCGGACAGGGCTAGGGATTCACCCCTCCACTTT 15 TRBJ1-6 TRBD1 TRBV12-3/TRBV12-4 few
CSASRAGIGTDTQYF TGCAGTGCTAGCCGGGCGGGGATCGGCACAGATACGCAGTATTTT 15 TRBJ2-3 - TRBV20-1 many
CASIRGSTDTQYF TGTGCCAGCATAAGGGGGTCCACAGATACGCAGTATTTT 13 TRBJ2-3 - TRBV12-3/TRBV12-4 many
CRATGQGYEQYF TGCAGGGCTACGGGACAGGGGTACGAGCAGTACTTC 12 TRBJ2-7 TRBD1 TRBV20-1 once
CASSGTENGYTF TGCGCCAGCAGCGGGACGGAGAATGGCTACACCTTC 12 TRBJ1-2 - TRBV5-1 many
CASSQEEQRTQYF TGTGCCAGCAGCCAAGAAGAACAGAGGACGCAGTATTTT 13 TRBJ2-3 - TRBV14 few
CASRAGTVNEQFF TGTGCCAGCAGAGCGGGAACTGTCAATGAGCAGTTCTTC 13 TRBJ2-1 TRBD2 TRBV6-5 many
CASSFSFSRGQETQFF TGTGCCAGCAGTTTTTCTTTCAGTAGGGGCCAAGAGACCCAGTTCTTC 16 TRBJ2-1 - TRBV12-3/TRBV12-4 -
CASRDTGTSGLLGF TGTGCCAGCAGGGATACCGGGACTAGCGGACTCCTGGGGTTC 14 TRBJ2-5 TRBD2 TRBV6-5 few
CASSPPRQGRGWPSYNEQFF TGTGCCAGCTCACCACCGAGGCAGGGACGTGGTTGGCCCTCCTACAATGAGCAGTTCTTC 20 TRBJ2-1 - TRBV18 few
CASSPGPGTEAFF TGTGCCAGCAGCCCTGGACCGGGCACTGAAGCTTTCTTT 13 TRBJ1-1 - TRBV12-3/TRBV12-4 few
CATSRDLGAEAFF TGTGCCACCAGCAGAGACTTGGGGGCTGAAGCTTTCTTT 13 TRBJ1-1 - TRBV15 few
CASSPPDTTGELFF TGTGCCAGCTCACCACCGGACACTACCGGGGAGCTGTTTTTT 14 TRBJ2-2 - TRBV18 -
CASSLEGTKNIQYF TGCGCCAGCAGCTTGGAAGGGACCAAAAACATTCAGTACTTC 14 TRBJ2-4 - TRBV5-1 many
CASRRGQYTDTQYF TGTGCCAGCAGGAGGGGACAGTACACAGATACGCAGTATTTT 14 TRBJ2-3 TRBD1 TRBV6-1 many
CASSLSGGRTGELFF TGTGCCAGCAGTTTAAGTGGGGGGCGCACCGGGGAGCTGTTTTTT 15 TRBJ2-2 - TRBV28 -
CSAATARGTEAFF TGCAGTGCCGCGACAGCTCGAGGGACTGAAGCTTTCTTT 13 TRBJ1-1 - TRBV20-1 -
CSAKDRGPTDTQYF TGCAGCGCGAAAGACAGGGGACCCACAGATACGCAGTATTTT 14 TRBJ2-3 TRBD1 TRBV29-1 many
CAGSLASGLAGYSPYNEQFF TGTGCCGGCAGCTTAGCGTCGGGACTAGCGGGGTATAGTCCCTACAATGAGCAGTTCTTC 20 TRBJ2-1 TRBD2 TRBV13 -
CATSEPGWGYEQFF TGTGCCACCAGCGAACCTGGGTGGGGGTATGAGCAGTTCTTC 14 TRBJ2-1 - TRBV15 many
CASSSGAVQAFF TGCGCCAGCAGCTCCGGCGCGGTTCAGGCTTTCTTT 12 TRBJ1-1 - TRBV5-1 -
CASSLSAGTGSSYEQYF TGTGCCAGCAGTTTATCGGCCGGGACTGGGAGCTCCTACGAGCAGTACTTC 17 TRBJ2-7 - TRBV27 few
CASLKGQGETQYF TGCGCCAGCCTCAAGGGACAGGGAGAGACCCAGTACTTC 13 TRBJ2-5 TRBD1 TRBV5-1 many
CASSNQGTKNIQYF TGCGCCAGCAGTAACCAGGGGACCAAAAACATTCAGTACTTC 14 TRBJ2-4 - TRBV5-1 few
CASSVGPGLINEKLFF TGTGCCAGCAGCGTGGGACCCGGACTGATTAATGAAAAACTGTTTTTT 16 TRBJ1-4 - TRBV5-8 few
CASSRRQVPSYEQYF TGTGCCAGCAGCCGGAGACAGGTGCCGTCCTACGAGCAGTACTTC 15 TRBJ2-7 - TRBV7-9 few
CASSQVGEENEQFF TGCGCCAGCAGCCAAGTGGGAGAGGAGAATGAGCAGTTCTTC 14 TRBJ2-1 - TRBV4-1 many
CSVELINYGYTF TGCAGCGTTGAACTGATTAACTATGGCTACACCTTC 12 TRBJ1-2 - TRBV29-1 many
CASREGYMNTEAFF TGTGCCAGCAGAGAGGGGTATATGAACACTGAAGCTTTCTTT 14 TRBJ1-1 - TRBV2 -
CASSPRVAGGAYNEQFF TGCGCCAGCAGCCCACGGGTAGCGGGAGGTGCCTACAATGAGCAGTTCTTC 17 TRBJ2-1 TRBD2 TRBV5-1 few
CATRGSLSEKPQHF TGTGCCACCAGGGGCAGCTTATCGGAAAAGCCCCAGCATTTT 14 TRBJ1-5 - TRBV15 few
CASSPGYTF TGTGCCAGCTCCCCCGGCTACACCTTC 9 TRBJ1-2 - TRBV12-3/TRBV12-4 many
CASSLVRSGSSYNEQFF TGCGCCAGCAGCTTGGTTCGGTCAGGGAGCTCCTACAATGAGCAGTTCTTC 17 TRBJ2-1 - TRBV5-1 many
CASSFYASSGNTIYF TGTGCCAGCAGTTTTTACGCGTCCTCTGGAAACACCATATATTTT 15 TRBJ1-3 - TRBV12-3/TRBV12-4 -
CATSRDRGTRSSTTDTQYF TGTGCCACCAGCAGAGATAGGGGGACTCGTTCTTCTACCACAGATACGCAGTATTTT 19 TRBJ2-3 - TRBV15 -
CASSFRQNTEAFF TGCGCCAGCAGCTTTCGGCAGAACACTGAAGCTTTCTTT 13 TRBJ1-1 - TRBV4-1 few
CASSSPGGRNEQYF TGTGCCAGTAGTTCCCCAGGGGGTAGGAACGAGCAGTACTTC 14 TRBJ2-7 TRBD1 TRBV28 many
CASSPTSFSYNSPPHF TGTGCCAGCAGCCCGACCTCTTTCTCCTATAATTCACCCCCCCACTTT 16 TRBJ1-6 - TRBV5-6 -
CASSCGTSVYNTDTQYF TGTGCCAGCAGTTGCGGGACTAGCGTATACAACACAGATACGCAGTATTTT 17 TRBJ2-3 TRBD2 TRBV6-6 -
CASSLGGQGGNQPQHF TGTGCCAGCAGCTTAGGGGGACAGGGAGGCAATCAGCCCCAGCATTTT 16 TRBJ1-5 TRBD1 TRBV7-8 few
CASSQGPSGYTF TGCGCCAGCAGCCAAGGCCCATCGGGCTACACCTTC 12 TRBJ1-2 - TRBV4-1 many
CASSGLSGSINEQYF TGTGCCAGCAGCGGACTTAGCGGGAGCATCAACGAGCAGTACTTC 15 TRBJ2-7 TRBD2 TRBV7-6 many
CAGSHWTALGYGYTF TGTGCCGGCAGCCACTGGACAGCTCTGGGCTATGGCTACACCTTC 15 TRBJ1-2 - TRBV5-6 few